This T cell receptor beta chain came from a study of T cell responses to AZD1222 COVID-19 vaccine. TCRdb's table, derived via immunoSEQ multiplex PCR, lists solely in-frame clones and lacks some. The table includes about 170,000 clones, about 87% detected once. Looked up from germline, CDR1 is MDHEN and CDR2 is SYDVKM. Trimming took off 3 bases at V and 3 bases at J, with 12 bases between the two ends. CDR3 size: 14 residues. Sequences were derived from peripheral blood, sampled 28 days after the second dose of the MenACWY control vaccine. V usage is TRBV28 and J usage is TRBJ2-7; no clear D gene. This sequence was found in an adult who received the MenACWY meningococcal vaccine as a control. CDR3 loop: CASSLGKTLYEQYF. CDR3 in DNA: TGTGCCAGCAGTTTGGGGAAAACACTCTACGAGCAGTACTTC. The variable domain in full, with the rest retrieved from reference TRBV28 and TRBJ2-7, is DVKVTQSSRYLVKRTGEKVFLECVQDMDHENMFWYRQDPGLGLRLIYFSYDVKMKEKGDIPEGYSVSREKKERFSLILESASTNQTSMYLCASSLGKTLYEQYFGPGTRLTVT.